The next 30 T cell receptor beta chains were all read from a single sample in a study of blood T cell repertoires in COVID-19. Sequenced by immunoSEQ multiplex PCR; TCRdb stores in-frame clones only, minus some. The sample lists a few hundred thousand clones; approximately 86% were seen once. The sequencing sample was made of peripheral blood. Source of these receptors: a man aged 18-30 years with active or convalescent COVID-19.

The J gene is TRBJ2-1, the V gene TRBV30, with a possible D match to TRBD2 (6 bases). The V gene's germline CDR1 is GTSNPN and CDR2 SVGIG (reference sequence). This CDR3 comprises 11 residues. Trimming removed 5 bases at V and 7 bases at J, with 9 bases between. The CDR3 DNA sequence: TGTGCCTGGGACCTAGCGAATGAGCAGTTCTTC. Translation: CAWDLANEQFF.

CDR3 sequence (DNA): TGCAGCGCTTCGGGAGGGCCCCAAGAGACCCAGTACTTC. Its protein is CSASGGPQETQYF. The rearrangement uses TRBV29-1 and TRBJ2-5; 8 bases map to TRBD2. Germline CDR1 and CDR2: SQVTM and ANQGSEA. V dropped 7 bases and J dropped 1; count of bases not matched to a gene: 5. The CDR3 contains 13 residues.

This sequence joins TRBV27 and TRBJ1-2; no clear D. The CDR3 has 13 residues. Trimming pared 3 bases from V and 7 bases from J, leaving 12 bases between. Per germline, CDR1 MNHEY and CDR2 SMNVEV (reference sequence). The chain's CDR3 is CASSFGGEVGYTF. CDR3 nucleotide sequence: TGTGCCAGCAGTTTTGGTGGAGAGGTTGGCTACACCTTC.

The chain has TRBV7-9 and TRBJ2-7, with a tentative D call TRBD1 (6 bases). The CDR3 is 14 residues long. V was shortened by 5 bases and J by 5 bases, with 16 bases between the two germline ends. Germline assignment: CDR1 SEHNR and CDR2 FQNEAQ (reference sequence). CDR3 protein: CASSPQGISNEQYF. The CDR3 region has the DNA TGTGCCAGCAGCCCCCAGGGGATCTCAAACGAGCAGTACTTC.

The rearrangement uses TRBV2 and TRBJ1-5; a possible D gene is TRBD1 (5 bases). Trimming took off 5 bases at V and 7 bases at J, with 15 bases between the two ends. The germline gives CDR1 SNHLY, CDR2 FYNNEI. This CDR3 contains 14 residues. The CDR3 sequence: CASSPDRVPQPQHF. Here the CDR3 DNA reads TGTGCCAGCAGTCCCGACAGAGTACCCCAGCCCCAGCATTTT.

Only one count was recorded for this clone. CDR3 coding DNA: TGTGCCATCAGAGTTAGCGGGAGCGATGAGCAGTTCTTC. Its translation is CAIRVSGSDEQFF. J is TRBJ2-1 and V is TRBV10-3; 9 bases fit TRBD2. The CDR3 runs to 13 residues. Germline V CDR1 and CDR2: ENHRY, SYGVKD. Trimming cost V 6 bases and J 8 bases; bases outside gene matches: 5.

The V call is TRBV3-1 (or the pseudogene TRBV3-2), the J call TRBJ1-2; 9 nucleotides match TRBD1. The CDR3 consists of 14 residues. V dropped 3 bases and J dropped 6; count of bases not matched to a gene: 5. The germline V gene encodes CDR1 LGHDT and CDR2 YNNKEL (reference sequence). The CDR3 region is CASSQATGGHGYTF. The CDR3 DNA sequence: TGTGCCAGCAGCCAGGCCACAGGGGGCCATGGCTACACCTTC.

This chain uses TRBV6-6 with TRBJ2-5, with 8 bases identical to TRBD2. Germline V gene lookup returns CDR1 MNHNY and CDR2 SVGAGI (reference sequence). This CDR3 region has 18 residues. Trimming took 6 bases from V and 4 from J; bases not matched to a gene: 19. The CDR3 bases are TGTGCCAGCAGCCGAAGGCGGTCCGGGACTAGTTCCCCAGAGACCCAGTACTTC. Its protein product is CASSRRRSGTSSPETQYF.

The gene calls are TRBV5-4 and TRBJ2-4; no clear D gene. CDR1 is SGHNT, CDR2 YYREEE, per germline (reference sequence). The length of the CDR3 is 14 residues. Trimming shortened V by 1 base and J by 0 bases, and 5 bases separated the two germline ends. The CDR3 DNA sequence: TGTGCCAGCAGCTTGTTTAAAGCCAAAAACATTCAGTACTTC. As protein: CASSLFKAKNIQYF.

The V and J genes are TRBV5-6 and TRBJ2-7; TRBD2 agrees at 10 bases. CDR1 is SGHDT, CDR2 YYEEEE, per germline. V lost 2 bases, J lost 6 bases, and 14 bases stayed unmatched. The CDR3 extends over 17 amino acids. CDR3 residues: CASSFLTSGWGVGEQYF. Here the CDR3 DNA reads TGTGCCAGCAGCTTTTTGACTAGCGGGTGGGGAGTGGGCGAGCAGTACTTC.

This rearrangement joins TRBV5-4 to TRBJ2-3; D remains ambiguous. Germline V gene data show CDR1 as SGHNT and CDR2 as YYREEE (reference sequence). With 0 bases removed from V and 2 bases from J, the gap between germline ends came to 7 bases. The CDR3 is 14 residues long. The CDR3 nucleotides are TGTGCCAGCAGCTTGGTGTTAGACACAGATACGCAGTATTTT. Translation: CASSLVLDTDTQYF.

The rearrangement links TRBV28 to TRBJ1-5; no clear D. The CDR3 is made up of 13 amino acids. V was clipped by 5 bases and J by 5 bases, with 10 bases between them. The germline CDR1 and CDR2 sequences are MDHEN and SYDVKM. CDR3 sequence (DNA): TGTGCCAGCAGTCCTGGACTCTATCAGCCCCAGCATTTT. Protein product: CASSPGLYQPQHF.

V usage is TRBV7-6 and J usage is TRBJ1-1; D might be TRBD1 (5 bases). Germline values: CDR1 SGHVS, CDR2 FNYEAQ. Trimming pared 1 base from V and 6 bases from J, leaving 15 bases between. The CDR3 has 15 amino acids. The CDR3 loop is CASSLVGGGSAEAFF. The CDR3 DNA reads TGTGCCAGCAGCTTAGTAGGTGGGGGGTCGGCTGAAGCTTTCTTT.

This sequence joins TRBV21-1 and TRBJ1-2; the DNA was not compared with TRBD1, the D call given in the table. TRBV21-1 is a listed pseudogene. The CDR3 totals 14 residues. CDR3 sequence: CASSKEWTGRVYTF. The CDR3 DNA is TGTGCCAGCAGCAAAGAGTGGACAGGTAGAGTCTACACCTTC.

The chain employs TRBV30 and TRBJ2-7; possible D gene TRBD1, 6 bases. This CDR3 has 13 residues. Germline V gene data show CDR1 as GTSNPN and CDR2 as SVGIG (reference sequence). V was shortened by 4 bases and J by 6 bases, with 16 bases between the two germline ends. CDR3 DNA sequence: TGTGCCTGGACGGTTTACAGGGAAGGCGAGCAGTACTTC. Amino acid sequence: CAWTVYREGEQYF. The full variable domain, in which reference TRBV30 and TRBJ2-7 provide the parts outside the CDR3, is SQTIHQWPATLVQPVGSPLSLECTVEGTSNPNLYWYRQAAGRGLQLLFYSVGIGQISSEVPQNLSASRPQDRQFILSSKKLLLSDSGFYLCAWTVYREGEQYFGPGTRLTVT.

This rearrangement joins TRBV7-2 to TRBJ2-7, with 11 bases matching TRBD2. CDR3 length: 15 amino acids. J gave up 1 base and V 5 bases, and 4 bases lay outside the gene matches. The V gene's germline CDR1 is SGHTA and CDR2 FQGNSA. CDR3 DNA: TGTGCCAGCAGCGCCAGACTAGCGGGGTCCTACGAGCAGTACTTC. Protein: CASSARLAGSYEQYF.

This chain connects TRBV4-1 to TRBJ1-5, with D hard to call. Trimming cost V 4 bases and J 4 bases, with 11 bases left between them. The CDR3 covers 14 residues. The germline V gene encodes CDR1 MGHRA and CDR2 YSYEKL. The chain's CDR3 is CASSLQVGNQPQHF. The DNA for the CDR3 is TGCGCCAGCAGCCTTCAGGTTGGGAATCAGCCCCAGCATTTT.

The chain carries TRBV3-1 (or the pseudogene TRBV3-2) and TRBJ1-3, with 8 bases lining up with TRBD1. Trimming cost V 4 bases and J 0 bases; bases outside gene matches: 5. This CDR3 is 16 amino acids long. The V gene's germline CDR1 is LGHDT and CDR2 YNNKEL (reference sequence). CDR3 residues: CASSPGTGGSGNTIYF. In DNA form, the CDR3 reads TGTGCCAGCAGCCCAGGGACAGGCGGCTCTGGAAACACCATATATTTT.

The genes are TRBV12-3 or TRBV12-4 and TRBJ2-7, with a possible D match to TRBD1 (6 bases). CDR3 length: 13 amino acids. Trimming took 6 bases from V and 6 from J, leaving 15 bases between them. Here the CDR3 reads CASSRDMGSEQYF. DNA of the CDR3: TGTGCCAGCAGCCGGGACATGGGGAGCGAGCAGTACTTC.

This chain connects TRBV7-9 to TRBJ1-2, with D possibly being TRBD1 (5 bases). The V gene's germline CDR1 is SEHNR and CDR2 FQNEAQ (reference sequence). CDR3 length equals 13 residues. The ends were cut back, 9 bases at V and 0 bases at J, with 11 bases in the middle. This CDR3 reads CASSGNTNYGYTF. CDR3 nucleotide sequence: TGTGCCAGTTCAGGGAATACTAACTATGGCTACACCTTC.

This chain links TRBV30 with TRBJ2-5, with a weak D call TRBD1 (6 bases). The germline V gene encodes CDR1 GTSNPN and CDR2 SVGIG (reference sequence). CDR3 length equals 12 residues. With 4 bases removed from V and 3 bases from J, the gap between germline ends came to 9 bases. The CDR3 protein is CAWNREKETQYF. In DNA, the CDR3 is TGTGCCTGGAACAGGGAGAAAGAGACCCAGTACTTC.

The chain has TRBV7-6 and TRBJ1-6; 9 nucleotides line up with TRBD1. V was pared by 1 base and J by 2 bases, with 12 bases of the junction left unmatched. This CDR3 region has 20 residues. From germline, CDR1 is SGHVS and CDR2 FNYEAQ. The CDR3 nucleotides read TGTGCCAGCAGCTTAGAGACATTGCGGACAGGGGCCCCCTATAATTCACCCCTCCACTTT. It yields the protein CASSLETLRTGAPYNSPLHF.

In this sample, this clone turned up a few times. The chain employs TRBV7-9 and TRBJ2-7; the match to TRBD1 covers 9 bases. V trimming: 5 bases; J trimming: 2 bases; junction bases outside the gene matches: 7. The CDR3 is 15 amino acids. Germline V gene lookup returns CDR1 SEHNR and CDR2 FQNEAQ (reference sequence). The CDR3 protein is CASSPLDRGTYEQYF. Here the CDR3 DNA reads TGTGCCAGCAGCCCCTTGGACAGGGGCACCTACGAGCAGTACTTC.

The rearrangement links TRBV20-1 to TRBJ2-3, with TRBD2 matching over 7 bases. The CDR3 is 18 amino acids. The junction had 15 bases not matched to a gene; V was cut back by 3 bases and J by 0 bases. CDR1 is DFQATT, CDR2 SNEGSKA, per germline (reference sequence). CDR3 coding DNA: TGCAGTGCTAGTCCCCTTTGGGGAGCGGGGTCAAGCACAGATACGCAGTATTTT. Its protein is CSASPLWGAGSSTDTQYF.

The V call is TRBV9, the J call TRBJ2-1; D perhaps matches TRBD1 (6 bases). The CDR3 runs 17 residues. Germline CDR1 reads SGDLS; CDR2 reads YYNGEE. V was pared by 0 bases and J by 6 bases, with 19 bases between. CDR3 residues: CASSVGGPWGRANEQFF. Written as DNA, the CDR3 is TGTGCCAGCAGCGTAGGAGGACCGTGGGGGCGGGCCAATGAGCAGTTCTTC.

The rearrangement joins TRBV9 to TRBJ2-6; D ambiguous. This CDR3 spans 15 amino acids. V was shortened by 5 bases and J by 0 bases, with 9 bases between the two germline ends. Germline loops: CDR1 SGDLS, CDR2 YYNGEE. The CDR3 loop reads CASRGAISGANVLTF. CDR3 coding DNA: TGTGCCAGCAGGGGCGCTATCTCTGGGGCCAACGTCCTGACTTTC.

The V gene is TRBV6-5, the J gene TRBJ2-7, with a possible D match to TRBD2 (6 bases). Germline lookup yields CDR1 MNHEY and CDR2 SVGAGI. V was pared by 0 bases and J by 0 bases, with 12 bases between. The CDR3 runs to 16 residues. CDR3 sequence: CASSYSNWRDSYEQYF. The CDR3 DNA follows: TGTGCCAGCAGTTACTCGAACTGGCGGGACTCCTACGAGCAGTACTTC.

The genes are TRBV6-1 and TRBJ2-7; D unresolved. The CDR3 loop spans 12 amino acids. Per germline, CDR1 MNHNS and CDR2 SASEGT. V lost 3 bases and J 3 bases, leaving 6 bases between the germline ends. The CDR3 coding sequence is TGTGCCAGCAGTGAGGGCAACTACGAGCAGTACTTC. Protein: CASSEGNYEQYF.

The V gene is TRBV6-5, the J gene TRBJ1-2, with TRBD1 matching 9 bases. The CDR3 runs 15 residues. From germline, CDR1 is MNHEY and CDR2 SVGAGI. Trimming cost V 4 bases and J 6 bases; bases outside gene matches: 9. The CDR3 spells CASSSTTGGRNGYTF. CDR3 nucleotide sequence: TGTGCCAGCAGTTCTACGACAGGGGGTCGGAATGGCTACACCTTC.

V is TRBV6-5 and J is TRBJ1-3; D is uncertain. The CDR3 loop spans 14 amino acids. V dropped 6 bases and J dropped 0 bases, with 9 bases sitting between them. Germline CDR1 MNHEY, CDR2 SVGAGI. CDR3 nucleotides: TGTGCCAGCAGCCCGGGAGTCTCTGGAAACACCATATATTTT. Protein product: CASSPGVSGNTIYF.